This T cell receptor (beta chain) was found in a study of cytomegalovirus exposure and HLA in healthy donors. Deletions cut 4 bases from V and 3 bases from J, with 19 bases between. This CDR3 region has 16 residues. Germline CDR1 SGHVS, CDR2 FNYEAQ. The PCR made use of 60 Vbeta and 13 Jbeta primers. Assay used: immunoSEQ multiplex PCR; TCRdb lists only in-frame clones, some missing. This sample has more than 100,000 clones, with about 73% found just once. V is TRBV7-6 and J is TRBJ2-7, with D perhaps TRBD1 (7 bases). The sequence was collected from a woman between 40 and 50 years old in good health and CMV-seronegative. Specimen: PBMCs. DNA for the CDR3: TGTGCCAGCAGCTCCCAGGAGGGACAGCTGAGCTACGAGCAGTACTTC. Translated: CASSSQEGQLSYEQYF.